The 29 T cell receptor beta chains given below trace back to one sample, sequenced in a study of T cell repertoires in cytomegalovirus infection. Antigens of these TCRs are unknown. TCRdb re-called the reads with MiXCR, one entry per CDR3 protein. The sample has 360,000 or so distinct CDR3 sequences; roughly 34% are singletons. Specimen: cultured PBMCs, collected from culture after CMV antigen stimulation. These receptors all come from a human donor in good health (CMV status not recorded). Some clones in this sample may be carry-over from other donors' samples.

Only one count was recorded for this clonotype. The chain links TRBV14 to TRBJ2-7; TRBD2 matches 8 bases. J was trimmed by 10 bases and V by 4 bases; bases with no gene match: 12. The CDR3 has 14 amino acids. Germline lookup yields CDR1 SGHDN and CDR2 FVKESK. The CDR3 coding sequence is TGTGCCAGCAGCCTTAGCGGGATCATGACCGACCAGTACTTC. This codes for CASSLSGIMTDQYF.

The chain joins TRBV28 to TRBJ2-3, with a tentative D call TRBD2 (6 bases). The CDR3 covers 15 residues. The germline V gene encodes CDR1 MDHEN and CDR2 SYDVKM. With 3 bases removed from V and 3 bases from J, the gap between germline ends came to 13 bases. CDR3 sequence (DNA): TGTGCCAGCAGTTTGAGGCGGGACTTGACAGATACGCAGTATTTT. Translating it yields CASSLRRDLTDTQYF.

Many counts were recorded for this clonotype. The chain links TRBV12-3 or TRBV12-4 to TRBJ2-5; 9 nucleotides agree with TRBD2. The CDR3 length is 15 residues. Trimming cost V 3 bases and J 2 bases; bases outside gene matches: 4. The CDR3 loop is CASSLGLAGQETQYF. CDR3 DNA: TGTGCCAGCAGTTTGGGGCTAGCGGGACAAGAGACCCAGTACTTC.

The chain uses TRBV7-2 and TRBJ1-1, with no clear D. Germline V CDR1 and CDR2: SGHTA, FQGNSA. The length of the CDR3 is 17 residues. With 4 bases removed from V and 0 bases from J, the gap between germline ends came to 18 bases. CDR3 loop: CASSSDSYGDVNTEAFF. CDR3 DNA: TGTGCCAGCAGCTCAGATTCTTATGGGGATGTGAACACTGAAGCTTTCTTT.

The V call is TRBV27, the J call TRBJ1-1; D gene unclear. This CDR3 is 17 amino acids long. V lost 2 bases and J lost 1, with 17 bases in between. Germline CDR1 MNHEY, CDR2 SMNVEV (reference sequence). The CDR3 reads CASSLKSNVRPNTEAFF. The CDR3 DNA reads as TGTGCCAGCAGTTTAAAAAGCAACGTTCGACCGAACACTGAAGCTTTCTTT.

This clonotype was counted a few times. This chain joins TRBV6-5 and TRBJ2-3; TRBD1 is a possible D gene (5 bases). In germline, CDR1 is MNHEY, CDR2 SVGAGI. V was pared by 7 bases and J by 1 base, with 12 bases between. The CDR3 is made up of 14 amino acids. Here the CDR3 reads CASKRGQRTDTQYF. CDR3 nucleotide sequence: TGTGCCAGCAAAAGGGGCCAACGCACAGATACGCAGTATTTT.

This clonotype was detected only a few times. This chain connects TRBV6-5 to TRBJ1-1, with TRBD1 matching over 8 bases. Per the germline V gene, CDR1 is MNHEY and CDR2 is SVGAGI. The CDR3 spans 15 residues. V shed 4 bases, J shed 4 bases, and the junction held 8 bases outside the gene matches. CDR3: CASSSTGEYPTEAFF. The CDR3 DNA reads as TGTGCCAGCAGTTCGACAGGGGAGTATCCCACTGAAGCTTTCTTT.

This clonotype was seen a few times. The CDR3: CASSLGGGGQDTQYF. The CDR3, as DNA: TGTGCCAGCAGTTTAGGGGGGGGAGGGCAAGATACGCAGTATTTT. This chain links TRBV12-3 or TRBV12-4 with TRBJ2-3; 7 bases map to TRBD2. V was clipped by 1 base and J by 5 bases; unmatched bases: 6. The CDR3 totals 15 residues.

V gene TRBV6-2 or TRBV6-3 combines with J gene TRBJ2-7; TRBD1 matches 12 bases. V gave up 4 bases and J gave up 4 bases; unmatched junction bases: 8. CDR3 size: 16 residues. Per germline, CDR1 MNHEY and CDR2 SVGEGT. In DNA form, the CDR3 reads TGTGCCAGCAGTTCCTTCCCGGGACAGGGGGCGTACGAGCAGTACTTC. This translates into CASSSFPGQGAYEQYF.

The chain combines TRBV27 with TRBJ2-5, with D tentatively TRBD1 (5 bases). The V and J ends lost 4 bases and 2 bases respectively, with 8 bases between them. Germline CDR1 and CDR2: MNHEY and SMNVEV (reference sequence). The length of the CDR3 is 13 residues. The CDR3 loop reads CASSWTIQETQYF. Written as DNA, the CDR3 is TGTGCCAGCAGTTGGACAATACAAGAGACCCAGTACTTC.

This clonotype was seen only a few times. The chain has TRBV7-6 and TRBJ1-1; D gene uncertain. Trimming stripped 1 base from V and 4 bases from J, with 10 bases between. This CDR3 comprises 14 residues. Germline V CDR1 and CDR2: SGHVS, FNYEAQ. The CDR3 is CASSLVEAGTEAFF. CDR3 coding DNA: TGTGCCAGCAGCTTAGTCGAGGCCGGCACTGAAGCTTTCTTT.

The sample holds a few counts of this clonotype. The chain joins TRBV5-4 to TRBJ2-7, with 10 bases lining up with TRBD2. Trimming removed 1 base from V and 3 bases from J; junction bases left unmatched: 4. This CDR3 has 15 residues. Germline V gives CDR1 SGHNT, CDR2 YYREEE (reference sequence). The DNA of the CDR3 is TGTGCCAGCAGCTTGTCACTAGCGGGGAACTACGAGCAGTACTTC. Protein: CASSLSLAGNYEQYF. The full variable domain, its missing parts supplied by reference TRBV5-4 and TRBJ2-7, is ETGVTQSPTHLIKTRGQQVTLRCSSQSGHNTVSWYQQALGQGPQFIFQYYREEENGRGNFPPRFSGLQFPNYSSELNVNALELDDSALYLCASSLSLAGNYEQYFGPGTRLTVT.

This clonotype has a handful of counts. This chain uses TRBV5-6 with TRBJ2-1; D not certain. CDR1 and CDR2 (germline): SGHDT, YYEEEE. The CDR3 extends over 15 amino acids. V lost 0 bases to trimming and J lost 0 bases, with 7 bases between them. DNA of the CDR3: TGTGCCAGCAGCTTGGAACTGGGCTCCTACAATGAGCAGTTCTTC. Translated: CASSLELGSYNEQFF.

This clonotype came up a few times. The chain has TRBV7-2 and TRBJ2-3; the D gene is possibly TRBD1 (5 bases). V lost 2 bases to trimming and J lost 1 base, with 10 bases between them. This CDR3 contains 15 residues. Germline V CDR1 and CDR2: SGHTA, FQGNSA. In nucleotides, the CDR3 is TGTGCCAGCAGCTTAACTCACAGGCGCACAGATACGCAGTATTTT. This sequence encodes CASSLTHRRTDTQYF.

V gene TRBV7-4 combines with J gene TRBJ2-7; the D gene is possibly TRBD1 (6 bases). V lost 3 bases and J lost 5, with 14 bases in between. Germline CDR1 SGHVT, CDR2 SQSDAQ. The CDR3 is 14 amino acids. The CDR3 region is CASSLSQGNHEQYF. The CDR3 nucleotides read TGTGCCAGCAGCTTGTCACAGGGCAACCACGAGCAGTACTTC. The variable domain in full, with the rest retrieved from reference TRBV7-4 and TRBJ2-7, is GAGVSQSPRYKVAKRGRDVALRCDSISGHVTLYWYRQTLGQGSEVLTYSQSDAQRDKSGRPSGRFSAERPERSVSTLKIQRTEQGDSAVYLCASSLSQGNHEQYFGPGTRLTVT.

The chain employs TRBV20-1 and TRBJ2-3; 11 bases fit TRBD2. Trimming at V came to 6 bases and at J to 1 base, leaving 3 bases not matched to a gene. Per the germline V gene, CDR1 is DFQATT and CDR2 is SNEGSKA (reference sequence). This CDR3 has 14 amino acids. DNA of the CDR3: TGCAGTGCGCATAGCGGGAGGGGCACAGATACGCAGTATTTT. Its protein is CSAHSGRGTDTQYF.

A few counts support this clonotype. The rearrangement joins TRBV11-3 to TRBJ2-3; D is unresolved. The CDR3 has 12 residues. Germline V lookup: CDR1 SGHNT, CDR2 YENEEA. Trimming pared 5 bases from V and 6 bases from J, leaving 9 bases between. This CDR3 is CASSDSGDTQYF. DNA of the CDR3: TGTGCCAGCAGCGACTCCGGCGATACGCAGTATTTT.

CDR3 nucleotide sequence: TGTGCCAGCAGCCAAGGGGACGTATACAATGAGCAGTTCTTC. It yields the protein CASSQGDVYNEQFF. The chain couples TRBV7-8 to TRBJ2-1; either TRBD1 or TRBD2 may supply D (5 bases each). The V gene lost 5 bases and the J gene lost 4 bases, with 12 bases spanning the gap. The CDR3 contains 14 residues. Germline CDR1 SGHVS, CDR2 FQNEAQ.

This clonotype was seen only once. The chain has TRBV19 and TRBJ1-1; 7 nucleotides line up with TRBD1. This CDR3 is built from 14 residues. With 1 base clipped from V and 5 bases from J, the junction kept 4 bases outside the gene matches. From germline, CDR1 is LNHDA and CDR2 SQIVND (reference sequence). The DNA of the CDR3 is TGTGCCAGTAGTATAGTCCAGGGGGGGACTGAAGCTTTCTTT. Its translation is CASSIVQGGTEAFF. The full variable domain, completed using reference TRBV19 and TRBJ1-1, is DGGITQSPKYLFRKEGQNVTLSCEQNLNHDAMYWYRQDPGQGLRLIYYSQIVNDFQKGDIAEGYSVSREKKESFPLTVTSAQKNPTAFYLCASSIVQGGTEAFFGQGTRLTVV.

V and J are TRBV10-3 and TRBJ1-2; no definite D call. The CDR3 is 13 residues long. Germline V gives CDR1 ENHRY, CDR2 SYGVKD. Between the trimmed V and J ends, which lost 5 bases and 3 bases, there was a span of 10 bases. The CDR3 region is CAISILTDYGYTF. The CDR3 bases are TGTGCCATCAGTATCCTCACGGACTATGGCTACACCTTC.

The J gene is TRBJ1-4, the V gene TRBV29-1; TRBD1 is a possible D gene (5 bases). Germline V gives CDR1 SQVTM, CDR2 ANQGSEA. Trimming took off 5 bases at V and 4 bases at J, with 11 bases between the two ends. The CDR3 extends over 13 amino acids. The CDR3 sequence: CSVRQNLNEKLFF. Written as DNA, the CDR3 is TGCAGCGTTAGACAGAACCTTAATGAAAAACTGTTTTTT.

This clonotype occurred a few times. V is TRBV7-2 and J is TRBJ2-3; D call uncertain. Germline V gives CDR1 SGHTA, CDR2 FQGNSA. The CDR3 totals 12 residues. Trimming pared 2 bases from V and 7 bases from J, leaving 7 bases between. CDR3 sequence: CASSLSRYTQYF. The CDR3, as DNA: TGTGCCAGCAGCTTATCGAGATATACGCAGTATTTT.

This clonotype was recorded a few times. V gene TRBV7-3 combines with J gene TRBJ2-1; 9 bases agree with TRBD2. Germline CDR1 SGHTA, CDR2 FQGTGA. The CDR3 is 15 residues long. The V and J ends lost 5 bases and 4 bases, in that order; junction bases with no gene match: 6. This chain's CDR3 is CASSNIAGEYNEQFF. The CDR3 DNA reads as TGTGCCAGCAGCAACATAGCGGGGGAATACAATGAGCAGTTCTTC. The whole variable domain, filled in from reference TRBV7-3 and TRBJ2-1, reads GAGVSQTPSNKVTEKGKYVELRCDPISGHTALYWYRQSLGQGPEFLIYFQGTGAADDSGLPNDRFFAVRPEGSVSTLKIQRTERGDSAVYLCASSNIAGEYNEQFFGPGTRLTVL.

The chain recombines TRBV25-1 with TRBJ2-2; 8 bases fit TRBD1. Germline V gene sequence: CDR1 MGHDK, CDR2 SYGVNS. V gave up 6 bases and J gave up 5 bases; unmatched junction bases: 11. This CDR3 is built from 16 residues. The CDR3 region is CASRLQGQGRTGELFF. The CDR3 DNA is TGTGCCAGCAGGCTTCAAGGACAGGGACGGACCGGGGAGCTGTTTTTT.

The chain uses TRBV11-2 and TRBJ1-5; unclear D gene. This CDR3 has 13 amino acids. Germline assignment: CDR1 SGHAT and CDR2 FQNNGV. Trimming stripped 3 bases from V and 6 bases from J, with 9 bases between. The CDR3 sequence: CASSFWEGQPQHF. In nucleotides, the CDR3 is TGTGCCAGCAGCTTTTGGGAGGGTCAGCCCCAGCATTTT.

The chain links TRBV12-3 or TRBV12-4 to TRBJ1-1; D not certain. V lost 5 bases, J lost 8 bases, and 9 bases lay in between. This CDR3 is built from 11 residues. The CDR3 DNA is TGTGCCAGCAGTATAGGCCCCGAAGCTTTCTTT. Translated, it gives CASSIGPEAFF.

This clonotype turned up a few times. CDR3 sequence: CASRYRGQSSGANVLTF. The CDR3 nucleotides are TGTGCCAGCAGGTATCGGGGACAGAGCTCTGGGGCCAACGTCCTGACTTTC. The chain couples TRBV7-2 to TRBJ2-6, with TRBD1 matching 7 bases. This CDR3 spans 17 amino acids. The V and J ends lost 6 bases and 0 bases, in that order; junction bases with no gene match: 8. CDR1 SGHTA and CDR2 FQGNSA come from the germline V gene.

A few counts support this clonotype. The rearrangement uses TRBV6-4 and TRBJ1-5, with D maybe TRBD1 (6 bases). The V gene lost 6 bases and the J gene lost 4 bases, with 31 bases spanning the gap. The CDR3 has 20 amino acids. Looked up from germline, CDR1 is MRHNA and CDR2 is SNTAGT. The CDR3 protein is CASRQSGQILGGGVNQPQHF. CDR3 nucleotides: TGTGCCAGCAGACAAAGCGGACAGATACTAGGGGGGGGGGTTAATCAGCCCCAGCATTTT.

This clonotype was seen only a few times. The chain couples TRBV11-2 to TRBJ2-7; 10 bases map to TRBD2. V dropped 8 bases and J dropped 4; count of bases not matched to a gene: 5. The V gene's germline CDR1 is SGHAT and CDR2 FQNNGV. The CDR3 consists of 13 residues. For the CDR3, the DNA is TGTGCCAGCCGTGGGACTAGCGAATACGAGCAGTACGTC. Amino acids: CASRGTSEYEQYV.